This TCR beta chain was sequenced during a study of T cell responses to AZD1222 COVID-19 vaccine. Overall study findings and caveats: No day 14 peak samples; only post-peak repertoires were characterized. Spike was spanned by vaccine-associated CD4 TCRs, with dominance at 160-218 and 743-854.

Trimming removed 1 base from V and 1 base from J; junction bases left unmatched: 3. The CDR3 has 15 amino acids. The germline CDR1 and CDR2 sequences are MGHRA and YSYEKL. As for this clone: Its antigen remains unidentified.

This table comes from immunoSEQ multiplex PCR, and its TCRdb copy is limited to in-frame clones, with some not included. The table records about 70,000 clones, 84% of them present only once. The origin of this receptor is an adult in good health. The sample in question was peripheral blood, obtained on day 0 of AZD1222 vaccination. The chain is built from TRBV4-1 and TRBJ1-1, with 7 bases lining up with TRBD1. CDR3 bases: TGCGCCAGCAGCCAAGTTGGGACAGCGAACACTGAAGCTTTCTTT. The encoded protein is CASSQVGTANTEAFF.